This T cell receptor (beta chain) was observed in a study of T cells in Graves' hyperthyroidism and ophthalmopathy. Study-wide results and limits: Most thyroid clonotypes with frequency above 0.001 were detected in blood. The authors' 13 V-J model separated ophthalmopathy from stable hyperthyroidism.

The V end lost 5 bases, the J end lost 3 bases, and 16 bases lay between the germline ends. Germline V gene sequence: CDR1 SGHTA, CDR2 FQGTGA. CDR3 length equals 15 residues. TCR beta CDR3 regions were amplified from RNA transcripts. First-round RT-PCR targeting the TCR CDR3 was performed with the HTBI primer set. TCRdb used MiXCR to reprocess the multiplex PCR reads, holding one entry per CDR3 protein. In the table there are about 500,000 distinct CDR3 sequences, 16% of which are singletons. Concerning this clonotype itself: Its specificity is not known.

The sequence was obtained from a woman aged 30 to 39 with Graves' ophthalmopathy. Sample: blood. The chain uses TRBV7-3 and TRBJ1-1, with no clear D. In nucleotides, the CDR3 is TGTGCCAGCAGCCTCCTGTCAGTACGGTACACTGAAGCTTTCTTT. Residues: CASSLLSVRYTEAFF.